Below are 19 T cell receptor beta chains sequenced from a single sample in a study of T-cell memory formation after mild COVID-19. TCRdb called the 5' RACE reads again in MiXCR, with one record for every CDR3 protein. The sample contains about 240,000 distinct CDR3 sequences, 7.5% to 10% of which appear only once. Material for sequencing was PBMCs or a T cell subset sorted from them (not recorded which). Receptor source: a man between 18 and 35 years old who had mild COVID-19 (a few samples of this study predate the infection). Cell type and time point are not known.

This chain connects TRBV5-1 to TRBJ1-1; 8 bases map to TRBD1. The germline gives CDR1 SGHRS, CDR2 YFSETQ. This CDR3 spans 17 amino acids. The trim removed 2 bases at V and 3 bases at J, leaving 12 bases unmatched. This CDR3 is CASSFYGSGGSYTEAFF. CDR3 nucleotides: TGCGCCAGCAGCTTTTATGGGTCAGGGGGCTCGTACACTGAAGCTTTCTTT.

This clonotype has just a few counts. The rearrangement uses TRBV10-3 and TRBJ1-1, with D tentatively TRBD1 (5 bases). V lost 2 bases and J 1 base, leaving 11 bases between the germline ends. The length of the CDR3 is 15 residues. Germline V CDR1 and CDR2: ENHRY, SYGVKD. The CDR3 is CAISEGGRRNTEAFF. CDR3 nucleotide sequence: TGTGCCATCAGTGAGGGGGGACGGAGGAACACTGAAGCTTTCTTT.

This rearrangement joins TRBV27 to TRBJ2-7, with 8 bases that match TRBD1. CDR1 MNHEY and CDR2 SMNVEV come from the germline V gene (reference sequence). CDR3 length: 13 residues. J lost 3 bases, V lost 6 bases, and 4 bases had no gene match. DNA of the CDR3: TGTGCCAGCAGGACTGGACAGGGCTACGAGCAGTACTTC. Translating it yields CASRTGQGYEQYF.

A few counts support this clonotype. The J gene is TRBJ2-7, the V gene TRBV7-2, with 10 bases fitting TRBD2. The germline CDR1 and CDR2 sequences are SGHTA and FQGNSA. With V trimmed by 1 base and J by 4 bases, 4 bases remained unmatched. This CDR3 has 15 residues. For the CDR3, the DNA is TGTGCCAGCAGCTTAGACGGGACTAGCGCGTACGAGCAGTACTTC. It translates to CASSLDGTSAYEQYF.

This clonotype has just a few counts. The chain combines TRBV18 with TRBJ2-5, with D possibly called TRBD1 or TRBD2 (7 bases each). The germline V gene encodes CDR1 KGHSH and CDR2 LQKENI. CDR3 length equals 12 residues. V lost 3 bases, J lost 10 bases, and 12 bases lay in between. CDR3 residues: CASSPQGGIQYF. CDR3 DNA sequence: TGTGCCAGCTCACCGCAGGGGGGGATCCAGTACTTC.

CDR3 region: CASRTGGSWHYEQYF. CDR3 bases: TGTGCCAGCAGGACAGGGGGCTCGTGGCACTACGAGCAGTACTTC. The chain recombines TRBV6-2 or TRBV6-3 with TRBJ2-7; 10 nucleotides match TRBD1. Germline loops: CDR1 MNHEY, CDR2 SVGEGT. The CDR3 is 15 residues long. The trim removed 6 bases at V and 3 bases at J, leaving 8 bases unmatched.

J is TRBJ1-1 and V is TRBV4-2; no definite D call. Germline-derived CDR1 and CDR2 are LGHNA and YNFKEQ. Trimming pared 0 bases from V and 4 bases from J, leaving 12 bases between. The CDR3 runs to 15 residues. In DNA form, the CDR3 reads TGTGCCAGCAGCCAAGAACTTGGGTGGGTCACTGAAGCTTTCTTT. Protein: CASSQELGWVTEAFF.

This clonotype was observed many times. The chain recombines TRBV11-2 with TRBJ2-7; 7 bases are a match to TRBD1. From germline, CDR1 is SGHAT and CDR2 FQNNGV. This CDR3 is 13 amino acids long. In DNA, the CDR3 is TGTGCCAGCAGCTTGGGGGATGCGACAGGGTATAGAGTC. Protein sequence: CASSLGDATGYRV.

V is TRBV10-3 and J is TRBJ2-7; 7 nucleotides agree with TRBD2. The CDR3 spans 11 residues. Germline V gene sequence: CDR1 ENHRY, CDR2 SYGVKD. This CDR3 is CASGEGSEQYV. CDR3 in DNA: TGTGCTTCGGGGGAGGGCTCCGAGCAGTACGTC.

This clonotype appeared a few times. The chain has TRBV2 and TRBJ2-2; TRBD1 is a possible D gene (5 bases). In germline, CDR1 is SNHLY, CDR2 FYNNEI. V shed 2 bases and J shed 2 bases, with 6 bases lying between them. The length of the CDR3 is 14 residues. This CDR3 is CASSEQGNTGELFF. In DNA form, the CDR3 reads TGTGCCAGCAGTGAACAGGGTAACACCGGGGAGCTGTTTTTT.

This clonotype occurred a few times. The V gene is TRBV6-5, the J gene TRBJ2-7; D remains unclear. Trimming cost V 0 bases and J 2 bases, with 8 bases left between them. The length of the CDR3 is 14 residues. Germline V CDR1 and CDR2: MNHEY, SVGAGI. The CDR3, as DNA: TGTGCCAGCAGTTACTCGACCCCAACCTACGAGCAGTACTTC. It yields the protein CASSYSTPTYEQYF.

This chain connects TRBV4-1 to TRBJ2-7; tentative D call: TRBD2 (5 bases). The V and J ends lost 1 base and 3 bases respectively, with 10 bases between them. Germline-derived CDR1 and CDR2 are MGHRA and YSYEKL. The CDR3 length is 14 residues. The CDR3 nucleotides are TGCGCCAGCAGCCAAGGGCCGGCGGGCTACGAGCAGTACTTC. Protein product: CASSQGPAGYEQYF.

The chain links TRBV14 to TRBJ1-6; D is undetermined. Per germline, CDR1 SGHDN and CDR2 FVKESK. V gave up 1 base and J gave up 2 bases, with 9 bases separating them. The CDR3 runs 16 residues. Here the CDR3 reads CASSQGPYTYNSPLHF. Written as DNA, the CDR3 is TGTGCCAGCAGCCAAGGACCGTATACCTATAATTCACCCCTCCACTTT.

This clonotype occurred a few times. The genes are TRBV5-4 and TRBJ2-7, with 8 bases identical to TRBD1. Germline lookup yields CDR1 SGHNT and CDR2 YYREEE (reference sequence). CDR3 size: 14 residues. The V and J ends lost 4 bases and 4 bases, in that order; junction bases with no gene match: 7. Here the CDR3 reads CASSAHRGEYEQYV. CDR3 in DNA: TGTGCCAGCAGCGCTCACAGGGGGGAGTACGAGCAGTACGTC.

The chain is built from TRBV6-5 and TRBJ2-7, with D perhaps TRBD1 (6 bases). The ends were cut back, 7 bases at V and 3 bases at J, with 19 bases in the middle. This CDR3 comprises 15 residues. Germline assignment: CDR1 MNHEY and CDR2 SVGAGI. CDR3: CASTRNRDTGYEQYF. The CDR3 DNA reads as TGTGCCAGCACACGGAACCGGGACACAGGCTACGAGCAGTACTTC.

This clonotype has only a few counts. The chain links TRBV20-1 to TRBJ1-4; possibly TRBD1 for D (5 bases). Germline CDR1 reads DFQATT; CDR2 reads SNEGSKA (reference sequence). Trimming took off 1 base at V and 7 bases at J, with 16 bases between the two ends. This CDR3 has 15 residues. CDR3 sequence (DNA): TGCAGTGCTAGAGCATTAGACAGACGAGGTGAAAAACTGTTTTTT. It is translated as CSARALDRRGEKLFF.

This clonotype has a handful of counts. The chain recombines TRBV11-2 with TRBJ2-3, with 10 nucleotides matching TRBD2. There are 15 residues in the CDR3. V shed 3 bases and J 4 bases; nucleotides not matched to a gene: 4. Germline CDR1 and CDR2: SGHAT and FQNNGV. Written as DNA, the CDR3 is TGTGCCAGCAGCTTTAGCGGGGGGTTTTCAGATACGCAGTATTTT. Amino acid sequence: CASSFSGGFSDTQYF. The full variable domain, with the rest looked up from reference TRBV11-2 and TRBJ2-3, is EAGVAQSPRYKIIEKRQSVAFWCNPISGHATLYWYQQILGQGPKLLIQFQNNGVVDDSQLPKDRFSAERLKGVDSTLKIQPAKLEDSAVYLCASSFSGGFSDTQYFGPGTRLTVL.

This clonotype turned up a few times. The chain has TRBV14 and TRBJ1-1; D ambiguous. The CDR3 runs to 13 residues. Germline CDR1 reads SGHDN; CDR2 reads FVKESK. The germline V and J ends were trimmed by 0 bases and 4 bases, with 6 bases remaining between them. CDR3 bases: TGTGCCAGCAGCCAAGATAGGCTCACTGAAGCTTTCTTT. This translates into CASSQDRLTEAFF.

The rearrangement uses TRBV5-5 and TRBJ1-2; D remains ambiguous. The CDR3 covers 11 residues. V was pared by 0 bases and J by 13 bases, with 10 bases between. The V gene's germline CDR1 is SGHKS and CDR2 YYEKEE (reference sequence). The CDR3 sequence is CASSLDGSSTF. CDR3 sequence (DNA): TGTGCCAGCAGCTTGGACGGCTCGTCCACCTTC. Complete variable domain (other parts from reference TRBV5-5 and TRBJ1-2): DAGVTQSPTHLIKTRGQQVTLRCSPISGHKSVSWYQQVLGQGPQFIFQYYEKEERGRGNFPDRFSARQFPNYSSELNVNALLLGDSALYLCASSLDGSSTFGSGTRLTVV.